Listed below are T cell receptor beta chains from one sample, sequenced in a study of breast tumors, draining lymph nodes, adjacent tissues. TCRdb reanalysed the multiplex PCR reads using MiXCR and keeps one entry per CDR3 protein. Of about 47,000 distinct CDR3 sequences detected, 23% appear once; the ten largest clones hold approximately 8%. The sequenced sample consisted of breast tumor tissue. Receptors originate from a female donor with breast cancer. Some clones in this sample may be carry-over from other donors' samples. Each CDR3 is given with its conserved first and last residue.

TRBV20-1 CSATRSDEQYF
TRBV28 CASSDPNYEQYF
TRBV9 CTSSVGADSNQPQHF
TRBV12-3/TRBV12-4 CASIFTGGRGGTNYGYTF
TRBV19 CASSIQRHSNQPQHF
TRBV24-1 CATSDISNQPQHF
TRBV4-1 CASSQDTPMGGAANEQFF
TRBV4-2 CASSQVRDSSDTQYF
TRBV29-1 CSVDPGRSNYGYTF
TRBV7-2 CASSLGSSGGLETQYF
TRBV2 CASWAGGSTGELFF
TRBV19 CASRETSGRHGEQFF
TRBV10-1 CASSEFQGLQETQYF
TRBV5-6 CASSLDGTGTADTQYF
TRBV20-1 CSARAGNQPQHF
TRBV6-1 CASSERVGFSEQFF
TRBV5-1 CASSLGRPNTGELFF
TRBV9 CASSVAQGGSADTQHF
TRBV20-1 CSARGGNWDEQFF
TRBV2 CASSDGTPSSYEQYF
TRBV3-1 CASSPGTSGSHEQYF
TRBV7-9 CASSLGGWAYGYTF
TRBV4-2 CASSQTGGTSSGNTIYF
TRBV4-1 CASSQLTGGANVLTF
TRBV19 CASSMGDYNYEQYF
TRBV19 CASTPFGGADTQYF
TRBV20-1 CSARGLSGDTYEQYF
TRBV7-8 CASSLGQNYEQYF
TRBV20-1 CSARDRIAGGRWEQYF
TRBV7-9 CASSPGASNEKLFF
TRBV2 CASGGEHSYEQYF
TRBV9 CASSVATGENEKLFF
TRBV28 CATRQLERGGGQETQYF
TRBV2 CASSKGGGNYEQYF
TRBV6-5 CASSPRVTGSSYNSPLHF
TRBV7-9 CASSRTSLTYEQYF
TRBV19 CASSQGSSSNQPQHF
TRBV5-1 CASRDNNEQFF
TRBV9 CASSVGGGHYEQYF
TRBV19 CASSYLATPNEKLFF
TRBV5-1 CASSSGLAGAYNEQFF
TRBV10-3 CAISESWTGGRDGYTF
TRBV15 CATSRGGAATNEKLFF
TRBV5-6 CASSPDRSSYNEQFF
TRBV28 CASGSPGPGNTIYF